A selection of T cell receptor beta chains follows, all from one sample in a study of molecular identifiers for immune sequencing clone quantification. TCRdb analysed the PCR reads with MiXCR anew, one entry per CDR3 protein. The table shows some 100,000 distinct CDR3 sequences, with around 17% occurring only once. Sequencing was carried out using naive CD8+ T cells from blood, with Jurkat cell RNA spiked in. These receptors were taken from a human donor in good health. Some libraries in this study had Jurkat cell RNA spiked in. The CDR3 runs from the conserved cysteine through the conserved F or W. Each record gives: J gene, clone size, D gene, V gene, CDR3 protein, CDR3 DNA. D genes are given only for firm matches. Some rows have no size entry. The others give once, few or many, or a class for an expanded clone.

TRBJ2-7	many	NA	TRBV19	CASSMTENSYEQYF	TGTGCCAGTAGTATGACAGAGAACTCCTACGAGCAGTACTTC
TRBJ2-1	NA	TRBD1	TRBV11-2	CASSLTGALNEQFF	TGTGCCAGCAGCTTAACAGGGGCGCTCAATGAGCAGTTCTTC
TRBJ2-1	many	NA	TRBV29-1	CSVEEGERAGPPDEQFF	TGCAGCGTTGAAGAAGGGGAAAGGGCGGGACCCCCCGATGAGCAGTTCTTC
TRBJ1-2	NA	TRBD1	TRBV6-5	CAGSYSRTGADFLIYGYTF	TGTGCCGGCAGTTACTCTCGGACAGGGGCCGATTTCTTGATCTATGGCTACACCTTC
TRBJ1-4	once	NA	TRBV13	CASSLAREGNLFF	TGTGCCAGCAGCTTGGCCAGGGAAGGAAACCTGTTTTTT
TRBJ2-3	NA	NA	TRBV9	CASSVVADARNTQYF	TGTGCCAGCAGCGTAGTGGCAGACGCCAGGAATACGCAGTATTTT
TRBJ2-3	many	TRBD2	TRBV5-1	CASSPSGGALDTQYF	TGCGCCAGCAGCCCTAGCGGGGGGGCGTTAGATACGCAGTATTTT
TRBJ2-2	many	NA	TRBV6-1	CAGGPQPTNTGELFF	TGTGCAGGTGGGCCACAACCCACGAACACCGGGGAGCTGTTTTTT
TRBJ1-6	many	NA	TRBV5-6	CASSLRPSRAYNSPLHF	TGTGCCAGCAGCTTAAGACCCTCGCGGGCCTATAATTCACCCCTCCACTTT
TRBJ2-3	many	TRBD2	TRBV6-6	CASSYASGALDTQYF	TGTGCCAGCAGTTATGCTAGCGGGGCCTTGGATACGCAGTATTTT
TRBJ1-1	many	NA	TRBV7-9	CASSLLLQAFF	TGTGCCAGCAGCTTACTTTTGCAAGCTTTCTTT
TRBJ1-4	many	NA	TRBV2	CASNSPGGEKLFF	TGTGCCAGCAACAGTCCGGGCGGTGAAAAACTGTTTTTT
TRBJ2-6	many	NA	TRBV30	CAWSVPGANVLTF	TGTGCCTGGAGTGTCCCCGGGGCCAACGTCCTGACTTTC
TRBJ2-7	many	TRBD1	TRBV30	CAWDFGTGVHEQYF	TGTGCCTGGGACTTTGGGACAGGGGTACACGAGCAGTACTTC
TRBJ2-1	many	NA	TRBV6-5	CASSPDSSSYNEQFF	TGTGCCAGCAGCCCCGACAGCAGCTCCTACAATGAGCAGTTCTTC
TRBJ2-1	many	NA	TRBV20-1	CSANRENLRITNEQFF	TGCAGTGCTAACCGGGAGAATCTTAGGATCACCAATGAGCAGTTCTTC
TRBJ2-7	many	NA	TRBV4-2	CASSQDRQRVYEQYF	TGTGCCAGCAGCCAAGATAGGCAGAGAGTTTACGAGCAGTACTTC
TRBJ1-5	many	NA	TRBV28	CASSFSQPQHF	TGTGCCAGCAGTTTCAGTCAGCCCCAGCATTTT
TRBJ1-2	many	TRBD1	TRBV7-9	CASSLAGDRAAGYTF	TGTGCCAGCAGCTTAGCCGGGGACAGGGCGGCTGGCTACACCTTC
TRBJ1-5	NA	NA	TRBV6-1	CASSAPRGVDQPQHF	TGTGCCAGCAGTGCCCCCAGGGGTGTCGATCAGCCCCAGCATTTT
TRBJ1-5	many	TRBD1	TRBV4-3	CASSQDFATGGGMQPQHF	TGCGCCAGCAGCCAAGATTTTGCGACAGGGGGTGGCATGCAGCCCCAGCATTTT
TRBJ2-7	NA	NA	TRBV5-1	CASSLDGSYEQYF	TGCGCCAGCAGCTTGGACGGCTCCTACGAGCAGTACTTC
TRBJ2-3	many	TRBD1	TRBV7-9	CASSFPGQGEDTQYF	TGTGCCAGCAGCTTTCCGGGACAGGGGGAAGATACGCAGTATTTT
TRBJ1-2	many	TRBD1	TRBV29-1	CSVEGGTGGGYGYTF	TGCAGCGTTGAGGGAGGGACAGGCGGCGGCTATGGCTACACCTTC
TRBJ1-1	many	NA	TRBV6-2/TRBV6-3	CASLGTGGPRSEAFF	TGTGCCAGCCTCGGGACGGGGGGCCCCCGATCTGAAGCTTTCTTT
TRBJ2-3	many	TRBD1	TRBV7-9	CASSPVGTGEYTQYF	TGTGCCAGCAGCCCCGTTGGGACAGGGGAATATACGCAGTATTTT
TRBJ2-1	many	NA	TRBV5-1	CASSFTPPSYNEQFF	TGCGCCAGCAGCTTTACCCCCCCGTCCTACAATGAGCAGTTCTTC
TRBJ2-6	many	NA	TRBV12-3/TRBV12-4	CASSFPGANVLTF	TGTGCCAGCAGTTTCCCCGGGGCCAACGTCCTGACTTTC
TRBJ2-6	many	NA	TRBV19	CASSILGSGANVLTF	TGTGCCAGTAGTATATTGGGCTCTGGGGCCAACGTCCTGACTTTC
TRBJ2-7	many	NA	TRBV4-2	CASSQGVSAIYYEQYF	TGTGCCAGCAGCCAAGGGGTTAGCGCAATCTACTACGAGCAGTACTTC
TRBJ2-2	many	TRBD2	TRBV7-8	CASSPPAGGPTGELFF	TGTGCCAGCAGCCCCCCGGCGGGGGGGCCAACCGGGGAGCTGTTTTTT
TRBJ2-1	NA	NA	TRBV7-8	CASSRGEEQFF	TGTGCCAGCAGCCGAGGGGAAGAGCAGTTCTTC
TRBJ2-3	once	TRBD2	TRBV29-1	CSVGGGLAGNSTDTQYF	TGCAGCGTTGGGGGAGGGCTAGCGGGGAATAGCACAGATACGCAGTATTTT
TRBJ2-7	many	NA	TRBV27	CASSFFGDGEQYF	TGTGCCAGCAGTTTCTTTGGGGACGGCGAGCAGTACTTC
TRBJ2-1	many	NA	TRBV19	CASHPSSSAGEQFF	TGTGCCAGTCACCCTTCCTCTAGCGCTGGTGAGCAGTTCTTC
TRBJ2-6	many	NA	TRBV29-1	CSVEDLPGAGANVLTF	TGCAGCGTTGAAGATCTTCCAGGGGCTGGGGCCAACGTCCTGACTTTC
TRBJ2-7	many	TRBD2	TRBV7-3	CASSSGTSFVEQYF	TGTGCCAGCAGCTCCGGGACTAGCTTCGTCGAGCAGTACTTC
TRBJ1-5	many	TRBD1	TRBV5-5	CASSLGQGSNQPQHF	TGTGCCAGCAGCTTGGGACAGGGAAGCAATCAGCCCCAGCATTTT
TRBJ1-5	many	TRBD1	TRBV6-2/TRBV6-3	CASSNRDRSYSNQPQHF	TGTGCCAGCAGTAACCGGGACAGGAGCTATAGCAATCAGCCCCAGCATTTT
TRBJ2-6	few	NA	TRBV9	CASSGSGADVLTF	TGTGCCAGCAGCGGATCTGGGGCCGACGTCCTGACTTTC
TRBJ2-1	NA	TRBD2	TRBV28	CASSLGLAGSSYNEQFF	TGTGCCAGCAGTCTTGGACTAGCGGGCAGCTCCTACAATGAGCAGTTCTTC
TRBJ1-4	many	NA	TRBV4-1	CASSQVPIRQPPGPNEKLFF	TGCGCCAGCAGCCAAGTCCCGATAAGACAGCCCCCGGGGCCTAATGAAAAACTGTTTTTT
TRBJ1-4	NA	NA	TRBV7-9	CASSLVAPKGGKLFF	TGTGCCAGCAGCTTAGTCGCCCCCAAGGGGGGAAAACTGTTTTTT
TRBJ2-3	many	NA	TRBV14	CASSQRDSSLTDTQYF	TGTGCCAGCAGCCAACGTGACAGTTCCCTCACAGATACGCAGTATTTT
TRBJ2-6	NA	NA	TRBV3-1	CASSQTSGANVLTF	TGTGCCAGCAGCCAGACCTCTGGGGCCAACGTCCTGACTTTC
TRBJ2-1	many	TRBD2	TRBV7-9	CASSEGGTRNYNEQFF	TGTGCCAGCAGCGAGGGCGGGACTAGAAACTACAATGAGCAGTTCTTC
TRBJ2-7	many	TRBD1	TRBV6-6	CASSYSTGGRDEQYF	TGTGCCAGCAGTTACTCAACAGGGGGCCGGGACGAGCAGTACTTC
TRBJ2-7	many	NA	TRBV20-1	CSASSPTGAHKYEQYF	TGCAGTGCTAGCTCTCCGACCGGGGCCCACAAATACGAGCAGTACTTC
TRBJ1-1	many	NA	TRBV6-2/TRBV6-3	CASSHDQGRKNTEAFF	TGTGCCAGCAGTCACGATCAGGGCCGCAAAAACACTGAAGCTTTCTTT
TRBJ1-3	many	TRBD1	TRBV6-6	CASSYLAGGGNTIYF	TGTGCCAGCAGTTACTTGGCAGGGGGTGGAAACACCATATATTTT
TRBJ2-3	many	NA	TRBV9	CASSPRPPRQYF	TGTGCCAGCAGCCCTCGACCCCCAAGGCAGTATTTT
TRBJ2-7	NA	NA	TRBV5-1	CASSLVGPLEQYF	TGCGCCAGCAGCTTGGTAGGGCCCTTGGAGCAGTACTTC